These 4 T cell receptor beta chains came from one sample sequenced in a study of identical twins. TCRdb ran MiXCR on the 5' RACE reads and lists one entry per CDR3 protein. The data contain some 270,000 distinct CDR3 sequences, roughly 8% of them singletons. These data were also reused for a study on yellow fever vaccine responses in identical twins.

The sequenced sample consisted of CD8+ T cells sorted from blood. These receptors were collected from a woman aged 18-29 years in good health.

This clonotype was observed at least ten times. The chain combines TRBV6-1 with TRBJ2-3; 8 positions match TRBD1. J lost 4 bases, V lost 10 bases, and 13 bases had no gene match. The CDR3 consists of 15 residues. Germline V gene sequence: CDR1 MNHNS, CDR2 SASEGT. CDR3 in DNA: TGTGCCACTGGTGCAGGACAGGGTGGCGCAGATACGCAGTATTTT. Translation gives CATGAGQGGADTQYF.

V is TRBV25-1 and J is TRBJ2-2; D unresolved. CDR1 and CDR2 from the germline V gene are MGHDK and SYGVNS. The CDR3 contains 14 residues. Between the trimmed V and J ends, which lost 3 bases and 2 bases, there was a span of 7 bases. CDR3 bases: TGTGCCAGCAGTGAGATATATAACACCGGGGAGCTGTTTTTT. It yields the protein CASSEIYNTGELFF. Looking up the rest from reference TRBV25-1 and TRBJ2-2 gives the full variable domain: EADIYQTPRYLVIGTGKKITLECSQTMGHDKMYWYQQDPGMELHLIHYSYGVNSTEKGDLSSESTVSRIRTEHFPLTLESARPSHTSQYLCASSEIYNTGELFFGEGSRLTVL.

The V gene is TRBV7-9, the J gene TRBJ2-1; 8 bases fit TRBD2. V trimming: 5 bases; J trimming: 12 bases; junction bases outside the gene matches: 12. The CDR3 loop spans 14 amino acids. CDR1 is SEHNR, CDR2 FQNEAQ, per germline (reference sequence). CDR3 in DNA: TGTGCCAGCAGCGGGAGCGGACTAGCTGCCTCGCAGTTCTTC. Translating gives CASSGSGLAASQFF.

The CDR3 DNA sequence: TGTGCCAGCAGTTTTGACGACAGGCAAGAGACCCAGTACTTC. It is translated as CASSFDDRQETQYF. This chain joins TRBV28 and TRBJ2-5; tentatively, D is TRBD1 (6 bases). V was pared by 3 bases and J by 2 bases, with 10 bases between. Germline CDR1 is MDHEN and CDR2 is SYDVKM. This CDR3 comprises 14 residues.